This T cell receptor beta chain appears in the sequencing data of a study of blood T cell repertoires in COVID-19. Study as a whole: Nucleic acid was either cDNA or gDNA, and it came from T cells, B-cell-depleted T cells, or PBMCs.

Clones were read by immunoSEQ multiplex PCR, and TCRdb kept only the in-frame ones, dropping some. The sample has about 15,000 clones, more than 70% seen once. The V gene end was trimmed by 4 bases and the J gene end by 6 bases; junction bases not matched to a gene: 3. From germline, CDR1 is SGHVS and CDR2 FNYEAQ. The CDR3 contains 13 residues. The sample taken for sequencing was peripheral blood. The V gene is TRBV7-6, the J gene TRBJ2-3; 8 bases agree with TRBD1. This clonotype was obtained from a man in his 70s with acute or convalescent COVID-19. The CDR3 region is CASSWTGSDTQYF. CDR3 bases: TGTGCCAGCAGCTGGACAGGGTCCGATACGCAGTATTTT.